This T cell receptor (beta chain) derives from a study of CD8 T cells in ankylosing spondylitis. Germline V CDR1 and CDR2: SGHRS, YFSETQ. The CDR3 runs 13 residues. Trimming removed 5 bases at V and 4 bases at J, with 12 bases between. A few counts support this clonotype. Its specificity is unknown. TCRdb re-called the 5' RACE reads with MiXCR, one entry per CDR3 protein. This table holds about 200,000 distinct CDR3 sequences, over 10% found once. Study findings and constraints: Several highly homologous variants made up a TCR beta motif, and this motif appeared characteristic of ankylosing spondylitis blood.

The V and J genes are TRBV5-1 and TRBJ1-2, with a weak D call TRBD1 (6 bases). Sequencing used blood, either unsorted or a sorted T cell fraction (not recorded which). This TCR derives from a male donor with ankylosing spondylitis or in good health (not recorded which). The CDR3 sequence: CASRADSFYGYTF. The CDR3 nucleotides read TGCGCCAGCAGGGCGGACAGCTTCTATGGCTACACCTTC.